A single sample gave rise to the 24 T cell receptor beta chains below, sequenced in a study of blood T cell repertoires in COVID-19. Profiling relied on immunoSEQ multiplex PCR, and the TCRdb table lists in-frame clones only, not all of them. The sample lists about 230,000 clones; 83% were seen once. The sequenced sample consisted of peripheral blood. The receptors were sampled from a woman between 50 and 59 years old with acute or convalescent COVID-19.

This chain joins TRBV6-6 and TRBJ1-1; possibly TRBD1 for D (6 bases). Germline assignment: CDR1 MNHNY and CDR2 SVGAGI (reference sequence). V lost 5 bases to trimming and J lost 4 bases, with 8 bases between them. The CDR3 has 12 residues. This CDR3 reads CASSRDITEAFF. CDR3 DNA: TGTGCCAGCAGTCGGGACATCACTGAAGCTTTCTTT.

The rearrangement joins TRBV19 to TRBJ1-2; D not certain. The germline CDR1 and CDR2 sequences are LNHDA and SQIVND (reference sequence). The CDR3 is 14 amino acids. The V end lost 5 bases, the J end lost 6 bases, and 16 bases lay between the germline ends. The CDR3 here is CASSYRLGRDGYTF. CDR3 bases: TGTGCCAGTAGTTACCGGTTGGGGAGAGATGGCTACACCTTC.

V usage is TRBV18 and J usage is TRBJ2-5; D unresolved. With 2 bases removed from V and 5 bases from J, the gap between germline ends came to 6 bases. CDR3 length: 12 amino acids. Germline assignment: CDR1 KGHSH and CDR2 LQKENI. CDR3 nucleotides: TGTGCCAGCTCACCAGTGCAGGAGACCCAGTACTTC. This translates into CASSPVQETQYF. Full variable domain (rest looked up from reference TRBV18 and TRBJ2-5): NAGVMQNPRHLVRRRGQEARLRCSPMKGHSHVYWYRQLPEEGLKFMVYLQKENIIDESGMPKERFSAEFPKEGPSILRIQQVVRGDSAAYFCASSPVQETQYFGPGTRLLVL.

This clone was seen once. The chain has TRBV7-2 and TRBJ1-5, with 8 bases aligning to TRBD1. Germline V gene lookup returns CDR1 SGHTA and CDR2 FQGNSA. Trimming removed 2 bases from V and 4 bases from J; junction bases left unmatched: 4. The CDR3 length is 15 residues. The CDR3 bases are TGTGCCAGCAGCTTACACAGGGGGGGTAATCAGCCCCAGCATTTT. Translated, it gives CASSLHRGGNQPQHF.

In its sample, this clone was seen a few times. The J gene is TRBJ1-2, the V gene TRBV5-4; D gene unclear. Germline-derived CDR1 and CDR2 are SGHNT and YYREEE (reference sequence). There are 13 residues in the CDR3. Trimming removed 5 bases at V and 4 bases at J, with 12 bases between. CDR3: CASSYDTAYGYTF. Here the CDR3 DNA reads TGTGCCAGCAGTTACGACACTGCCTATGGCTACACCTTC. The full variable domain, its missing parts supplied by reference TRBV5-4 and TRBJ1-2, is ETGVTQSPTHLIKTRGQQVTLRCSSQSGHNTVSWYQQALGQGPQFIFQYYREEENGRGNFPPRFSGLQFPNYSSELNVNALELDDSALYLCASSYDTAYGYTFGSGTRLTVV.

V usage is TRBV7-2 and J usage is TRBJ1-3; 9 nucleotides align to TRBD1. CDR3 size: 14 residues. Losses at the gene ends were 1 base for V and 7 bases for J; bases not matched to a gene: 2. Germline V gives CDR1 SGHTA, CDR2 FQGNSA. In DNA, the CDR3 is TGTGCCAGCAGCTTAGGGACAGGGGTGAACACCATATATTTT. This gives the protein CASSLGTGVNTIYF.

CDR3 sequence: CASRPAGTHNTGELFF. The CDR3 DNA reads TGTGCCAGCAGACCCGCCGGGACTCACAACACCGGGGAGCTGTTTTTT. The genes are TRBV28 and TRBJ2-2; a weak D match, TRBD2 (6 bases). The ends were cut back, 6 bases at V and 2 bases at J, with 16 bases in the middle. This CDR3 is 16 amino acids long. Per the germline V gene, CDR1 is MDHEN and CDR2 is SYDVKM.

This rearrangement joins TRBV21-1 to TRBJ2-2; the table's D call, TRBD2, has no DNA check behind it. TRBV21-1 is reported as a pseudogene. The CDR3 has 16 residues. The CDR3 DNA follows: TGTGCCAGCAGCCACCACGGGCCTCCTAGCGCCGGGGAGCTGTTTTTT. This encodes CASSHHGPPSAGELFF.

The chain uses TRBV27 and TRBJ1-5; D remains ambiguous. The CDR3 consists of 13 residues. V lost 2 bases and J 6 bases, leaving 8 bases between the germline ends. The germline gives CDR1 MNHEY, CDR2 SMNVEV (reference sequence). In DNA form, the CDR3 reads TGTGCCAGCAGTTTAAGACGGGGTCAGCCCCAGCATTTT. It encodes CASSLRRGQPQHF.

J is TRBJ2-1 and V is TRBV27; a possible D gene is TRBD1 (5 bases). The germline CDR1 and CDR2 sequences are MNHEY and SMNVEV (reference sequence). This CDR3 comprises 15 residues. Between the trimmed V and J ends, which lost 5 bases and 6 bases, there was a span of 17 bases. CDR3 loop: CASSPARPQGNEQFF. The CDR3 DNA is TGTGCCAGCAGTCCCGCGCGGCCCCAGGGCAATGAGCAGTTCTTC.

The rearrangement joins TRBV2 to TRBJ1-1; D is unresolved. Deletions cut 6 bases from V and 7 bases from J, with 15 bases between. The CDR3 has 13 residues. Germline CDR1 reads SNHLY; CDR2 reads FYNNEI. CDR3 protein: CASRVSGTFEAFF. In nucleotides, the CDR3 is TGTGCCAGCAGGGTATCAGGTACCTTTGAAGCTTTCTTT.

The chain has TRBV7-6 and TRBJ1-6; 9 positions agree with TRBD1. The CDR3 runs 16 residues. The germline CDR1 and CDR2 sequences are SGHVS and FNYEAQ. Trimming at V came to 5 bases and at J to 6 bases, leaving 8 bases not matched to a gene. CDR3 DNA: TGTGCCAGCAGCGAGACCGGGACAGGGATTAATTCACCCCTCCACTTT. Protein product: CASSETGTGINSPLHF. The variable domain in full, completed from reference TRBV7-6 and TRBJ1-6, reads GAGVSQSPRYKVTKRGQDVALRCDPISGHVSLYWYRQALGQGPEFLTYFNYEAQQDKSGLPNDRFSAERPEGSISTLTIQRTEQRDSAMYRCASSETGTGINSPLHFGNGTRLTVT.

V gene TRBV27 combines with J gene TRBJ1-6; 9 nucleotides match TRBD1. V lost 2 bases and J lost 7; bases outside the gene matches: 9. CDR3 length equals 17 residues. CDR1 is MNHEY, CDR2 SMNVEV, per germline (reference sequence). The CDR3 DNA reads as TGTGCCAGCAGTTTAGAACAGGGGGCGCAGCCAAATTCACCCCTCCACTTT. Translating it yields CASSLEQGAQPNSPLHF.

The rearrangement joins TRBV4-2 to TRBJ2-1; D may be TRBD2 (5 bases). The CDR3 totals 16 residues. V lost 0 bases, J lost 5 bases, and 14 bases lay in between. Germline CDR1 is LGHNA and CDR2 is YNFKEQ. The CDR3 region is CASSQDGQRLNNEQFF. The CDR3, as DNA: TGTGCCAGCAGCCAAGATGGCCAGCGGCTCAACAATGAGCAGTTCTTC.

The chain recombines TRBV7-2 with TRBJ1-1; tentatively, D is TRBD1 (5 bases). V shed 1 base and J shed 5 bases, with 14 bases lying between them. Germline V lookup: CDR1 SGHTA, CDR2 FQGNSA. CDR3 length: 15 amino acids. This chain's CDR3 is CASSLETLRGTEAFF. DNA for the CDR3: TGTGCCAGCAGCTTAGAGACGCTTCGGGGGACTGAAGCTTTCTTT.

The chain carries TRBV5-1 and TRBJ2-3, with TRBD2 identical over 7 bases. Germline V CDR1 and CDR2: SGHRS, YFSETQ. This CDR3 has 15 residues. The V gene end was trimmed by 2 bases and the J gene end by 1 base; junction bases not matched to a gene: 4. The CDR3 reads CASSFGGSGTDTQYF. CDR3 nucleotides: TGCGCCAGCAGCTTCGGGGGGAGTGGCACAGATACGCAGTATTTT.

The chain combines TRBV4-1 with TRBJ2-1, with TRBD2 matching over 10 bases. CDR1 is MGHRA and CDR2 is YSYEKL in the germline V gene. With V trimmed by 0 bases and J by 9 bases, 11 bases remained unmatched. CDR3 size: 17 residues. This chain's CDR3 is CASSQDVPAGGHSEQFF. The CDR3 DNA sequence: TGCGCCAGCAGCCAAGATGTACCAGCGGGGGGGCATAGTGAGCAGTTCTTC.

The chain couples TRBV28 to TRBJ1-1, with D possibly being TRBD1 (6 bases). CDR1 is MDHEN, CDR2 SYDVKM, per germline. This CDR3 has 14 amino acids. Trimming took off 5 bases at V and 6 bases at J, with 16 bases between the two ends. The CDR3 sequence is CASSQGTSRAEAFF. CDR3 in DNA: TGTGCCAGCAGTCAGGGGACAAGCAGGGCTGAAGCTTTCTTT.

The rearrangement joins TRBV19 to TRBJ1-6, with D unclear. The CDR3 extends over 18 amino acids. The germline CDR1 and CDR2 sequences are LNHDA and SQIVND (reference sequence). Trimming pared 5 bases from V and 0 bases from J, leaving 17 bases between. The CDR3 here is CASSPGAAILSYNSPLHF. As DNA, the CDR3 is TGTGCCAGTAGTCCAGGAGCGGCAATTCTCTCCTATAATTCACCCCTCCACTTT.

The J gene is TRBJ2-2, the V gene TRBV28; no firm D call. Germline V lookup: CDR1 MDHEN, CDR2 SYDVKM. This CDR3 comprises 15 residues. V gave up 5 bases and J gave up 5 bases, with 15 bases separating them. The CDR3 loop reads CASSDQVVRTGELFF. For the CDR3, the DNA is TGTGCCAGCAGTGACCAGGTTGTTCGGACCGGGGAGCTGTTTTTT.

The chain has TRBV11-2 and TRBJ1-5; 7 nucleotides match TRBD1. J gave up 4 bases and V 1 base, and 4 bases lay outside the gene matches. CDR1 and CDR2 from the germline V gene are SGHAT and FQNNGV. CDR3 length: 15 amino acids. Here the CDR3 reads CASSLGGQPNQPQHF. CDR3 bases: TGTGCCAGCAGCTTAGGGGGACAGCCGAATCAGCCCCAGCATTTT.

The chain carries TRBV11-2 and TRBJ1-1, with D unresolved. The length of the CDR3 is 14 residues. CDR1 is SGHAT and CDR2 is FQNNGV in the germline V gene. The ends were cut back, 5 bases at V and 7 bases at J, with 17 bases in the middle. CDR3: CASSAPGVEIEAFF. The CDR3 region has the DNA TGTGCCAGCAGCGCCCCCGGGGTGGAGATTGAAGCTTTCTTT. Using reference TRBV11-2 and TRBJ1-1 for the parts outside the CDR3, the full variable domain is EAGVAQSPRYKIIEKRQSVAFWCNPISGHATLYWYQQILGQGPKLLIQFQNNGVVDDSQLPKDRFSAERLKGVDSTLKIQPAKLEDSAVYLCASSAPGVEIEAFFGQGTRLTVV.

The chain has TRBV25-1 and TRBJ2-7; 9 bases agree with TRBD2. Germline values: CDR1 MGHDK, CDR2 SYGVNS. The CDR3 is 14 residues long. Trimming cost V 5 bases and J 3 bases; bases outside gene matches: 5. CDR3: CASSKGLAGYEQYF. For the CDR3, the DNA is TGTGCCAGCAGTAAGGGACTAGCAGGCTACGAGCAGTACTTC.

This rearrangement joins TRBV7-2 to TRBJ1-1; D unresolved. V shed 1 base and J shed 6 bases, with 9 bases lying between them. The CDR3 extends over 13 amino acids. The germline gives CDR1 SGHTA, CDR2 FQGNSA. In DNA, the CDR3 is TGTGCCAGCAGCTTAGGGGCTTTCTCTGAAGCTTTCTTT. Translation: CASSLGAFSEAFF. The entire variable domain, with the rest obtained from reference TRBV7-2 and TRBJ1-1, is as follows: GAGVSQSPSNKVTEKGKDVELRCDPISGHTALYWYRQSLGQGLEFLIYFQGNSAPDKSGLPSDRFSAERTGGSVSTLTIQRTQQEDSAVYLCASSLGAFSEAFFGQGTRLTVV.